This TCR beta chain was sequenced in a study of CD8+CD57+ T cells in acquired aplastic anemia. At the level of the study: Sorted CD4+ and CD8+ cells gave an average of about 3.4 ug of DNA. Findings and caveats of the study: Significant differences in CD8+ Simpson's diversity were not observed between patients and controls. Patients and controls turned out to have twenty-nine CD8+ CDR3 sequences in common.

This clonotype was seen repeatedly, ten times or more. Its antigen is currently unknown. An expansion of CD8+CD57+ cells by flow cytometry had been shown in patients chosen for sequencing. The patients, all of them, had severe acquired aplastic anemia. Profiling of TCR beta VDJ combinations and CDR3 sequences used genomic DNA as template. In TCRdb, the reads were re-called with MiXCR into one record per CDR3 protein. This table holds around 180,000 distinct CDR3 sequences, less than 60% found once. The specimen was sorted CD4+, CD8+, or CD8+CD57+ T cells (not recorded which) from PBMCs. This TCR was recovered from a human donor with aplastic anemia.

The CDR3 DNA reads TGCGCCAGCAGACCCCTAGCGGGGGGGCCCAATGAGCAGTTCTTC. Translating gives CASRPLAGGPNEQFF. This sequence joins TRBV5-1 and TRBJ2-1; 12 bases match TRBD2. The CDR3 runs 15 residues. V lost 5 bases to trimming and J lost 6 bases; unmatched junction nucleotides: 6. Germline V gives CDR1 SGHRS, CDR2 YFSETQ.